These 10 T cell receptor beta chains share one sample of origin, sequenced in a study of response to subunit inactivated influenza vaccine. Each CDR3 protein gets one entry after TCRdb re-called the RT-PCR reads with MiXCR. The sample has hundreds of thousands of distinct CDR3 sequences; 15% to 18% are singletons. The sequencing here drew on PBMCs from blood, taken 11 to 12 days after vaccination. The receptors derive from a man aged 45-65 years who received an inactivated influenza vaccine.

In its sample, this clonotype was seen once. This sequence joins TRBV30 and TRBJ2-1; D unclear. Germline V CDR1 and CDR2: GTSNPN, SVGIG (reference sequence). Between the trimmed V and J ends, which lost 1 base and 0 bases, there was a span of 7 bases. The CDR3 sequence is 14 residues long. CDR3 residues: CAWSASASYNEQFF. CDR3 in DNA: TGTGCCTGGAGTGCTTCGGCCTCCTACAATGAGCAGTTCTTC.

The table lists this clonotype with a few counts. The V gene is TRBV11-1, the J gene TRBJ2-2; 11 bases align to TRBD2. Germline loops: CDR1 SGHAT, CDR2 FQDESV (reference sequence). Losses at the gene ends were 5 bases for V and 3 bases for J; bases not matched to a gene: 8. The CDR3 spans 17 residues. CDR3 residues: CASSQRLAGLHTGELFF. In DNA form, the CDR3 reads TGTGCCAGCAGCCAAAGACTAGCGGGGCTCCACACCGGGGAGCTGTTTTTT.

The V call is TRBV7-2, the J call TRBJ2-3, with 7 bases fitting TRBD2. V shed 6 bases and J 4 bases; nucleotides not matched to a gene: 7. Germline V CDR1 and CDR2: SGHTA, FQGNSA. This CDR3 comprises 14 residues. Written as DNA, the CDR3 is TGTGCCAGCAGGAGGGGAGGGTCCGCAGATACGCAGTATTTT. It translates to CASRRGGSADTQYF.

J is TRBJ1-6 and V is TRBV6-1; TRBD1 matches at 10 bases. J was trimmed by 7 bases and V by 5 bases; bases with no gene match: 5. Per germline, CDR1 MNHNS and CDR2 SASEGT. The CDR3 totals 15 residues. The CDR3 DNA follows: TGTGCCAGCAGTCCTCCGGGACAGGGGAATTCACCCCTCCACTTT. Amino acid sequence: CASSPPGQGNSPLHF.

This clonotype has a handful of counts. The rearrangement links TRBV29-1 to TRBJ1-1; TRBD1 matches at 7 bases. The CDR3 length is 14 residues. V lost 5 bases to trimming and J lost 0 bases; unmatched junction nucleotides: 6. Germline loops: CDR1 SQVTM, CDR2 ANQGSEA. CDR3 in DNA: TGCAGCGTTTCCTACAGGGGCCTGAACACTGAAGCTTTCTTT. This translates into CSVSYRGLNTEAFF.

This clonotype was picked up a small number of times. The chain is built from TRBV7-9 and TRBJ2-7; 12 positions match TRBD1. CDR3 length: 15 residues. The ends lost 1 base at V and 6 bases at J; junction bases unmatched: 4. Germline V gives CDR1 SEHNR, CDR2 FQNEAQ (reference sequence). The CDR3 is CASSLGGTGGREQYF. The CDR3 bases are TGTGCCAGCAGCTTAGGTGGGACAGGGGGCCGCGAGCAGTACTTC.

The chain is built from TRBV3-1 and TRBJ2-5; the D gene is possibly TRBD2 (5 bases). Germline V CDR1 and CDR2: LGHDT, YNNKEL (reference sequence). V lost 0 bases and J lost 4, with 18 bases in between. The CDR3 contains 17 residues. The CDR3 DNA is TGTGCCAGCAGCCAAGAGCTGTGGGAGTCAAGGCCAGAGACCCAGTACTTC. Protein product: CASSQELWESRPETQYF.

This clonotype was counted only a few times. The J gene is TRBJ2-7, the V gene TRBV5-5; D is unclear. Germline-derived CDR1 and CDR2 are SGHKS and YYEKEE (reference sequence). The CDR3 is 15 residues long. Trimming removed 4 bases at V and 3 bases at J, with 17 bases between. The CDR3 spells CASSPPFSGHYEQYF. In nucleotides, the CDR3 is TGTGCCAGCAGCCCCCCCTTTTCGGGCCACTACGAGCAGTACTTC.

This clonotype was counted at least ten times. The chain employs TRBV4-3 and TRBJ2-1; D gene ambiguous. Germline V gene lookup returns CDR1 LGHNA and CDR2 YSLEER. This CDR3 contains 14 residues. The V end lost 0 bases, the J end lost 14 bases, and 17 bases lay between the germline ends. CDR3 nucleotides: TGCGCCAGCAGCCAAGATAGTTGGGGTACGCCCGAGTTCTTC. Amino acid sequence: CASSQDSWGTPEFF.

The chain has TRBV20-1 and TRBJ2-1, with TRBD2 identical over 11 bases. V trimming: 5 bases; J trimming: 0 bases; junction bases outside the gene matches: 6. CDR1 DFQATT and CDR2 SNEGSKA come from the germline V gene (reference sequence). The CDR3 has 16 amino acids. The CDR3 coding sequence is TGCAGTGCTGCGGGACTAGCGGCAAGCTCCTACAATGAGCAGTTCTTC. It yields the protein CSAAGLAASSYNEQFF.